The sample holds many counts of the clone carrying this T cell receptor (beta chain). Its target is unknown. This sample was taken from a study of CD8+CD57+ T cells in acquired aplastic anemia. Study summary: Sorted CD4+ plus CD8+ cells gave DNA averaging about 3.2 ug. The study, taken as a whole, reports: Overlapping CD8+ CDR3 repertoires of patients and controls contained 25 to 35 shared sequences. Controls did not differ significantly from patients in CD8+ Simpson's diversity.

Genomic DNA, the template, was used for profiling of the TCR beta VDJ and CDR3. TCRdb called the reads again in MiXCR, with one record for every CDR3 protein. The table lists approximately 220,000 distinct CDR3 sequences, about half of them singletons. Losses at the gene ends were 6 bases for V and 2 bases for J; bases not matched to a gene: 5. This CDR3 has 14 amino acids. Germline CDR1 reads SGHTS; CDR2 reads YDEGEE. Patients chosen for sequencing had shown CD8+CD57+ cell expansion by flow cytometry. Each patient carried a diagnosis of severe acquired aplastic anemia. This TCR was sampled from a human donor with aplastic anemia. The chain couples TRBV5-8 to TRBJ1-1; 9 bases are shared with TRBD1. Material: sorted CD4+, CD8+, or CD8+CD57+ T cells (not recorded which) from PBMCs. This CDR3 reads CASKEDRGNTEAFF. The CDR3 DNA reads as TGTGCCAGCAAAGAGGACAGGGGTAACACTGAAGCTTTCTTT.